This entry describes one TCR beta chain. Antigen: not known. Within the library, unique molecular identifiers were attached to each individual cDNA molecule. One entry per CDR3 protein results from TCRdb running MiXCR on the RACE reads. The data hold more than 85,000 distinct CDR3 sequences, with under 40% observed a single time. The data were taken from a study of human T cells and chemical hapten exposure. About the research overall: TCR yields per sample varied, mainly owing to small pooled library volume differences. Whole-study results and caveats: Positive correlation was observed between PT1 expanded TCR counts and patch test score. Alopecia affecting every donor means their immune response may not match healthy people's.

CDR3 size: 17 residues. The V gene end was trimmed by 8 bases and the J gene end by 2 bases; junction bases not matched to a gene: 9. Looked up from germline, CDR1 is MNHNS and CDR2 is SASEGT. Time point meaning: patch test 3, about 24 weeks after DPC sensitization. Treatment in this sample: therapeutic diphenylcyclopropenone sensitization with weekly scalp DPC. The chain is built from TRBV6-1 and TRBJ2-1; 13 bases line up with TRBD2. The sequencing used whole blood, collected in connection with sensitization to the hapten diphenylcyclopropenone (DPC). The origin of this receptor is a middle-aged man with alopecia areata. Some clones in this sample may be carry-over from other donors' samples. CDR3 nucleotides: TGTGCCAGCGGAGGGACTAGCGGGATAGGAACCTACAATGAGCAGTTCTTC. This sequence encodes CASGGTSGIGTYNEQFF.